The subject of this entry is one T cell receptor beta chain. TCRdb keeps only in-frame clones here, not all; method: immunoSEQ multiplex PCR. The sample lists some 120,000 clones; 88% were seen once. These data come from a study of blood T cell repertoires in COVID-19. Background on the study: Nucleic acid was either cDNA or gDNA, and it came from T cells, B-cell-depleted T cells, or PBMCs.

Germline values: CDR1 LNHDA, CDR2 SQIVND (reference sequence). The CDR3 contains 15 residues. Trimming cost V 1 base and J 2 bases, with 10 bases left between them. The origin of this receptor is a human donor in a cohort sampled during active COVID-19. The source material was peripheral blood. V and J are TRBV19 and TRBJ2-3; maybe TRBD2 (5 bases). CDR3 nucleotide sequence: TGTGCCAGTAGTATAGGAACGGGGTCCACAGATACGCAGTATTTT. As protein: CASSIGTGSTDTQYF.